A single sample is the source of the 21 T cell receptor beta chains below, sequenced in a study of T cell responses to AZD1222 COVID-19 vaccine. This table comes from immunoSEQ multiplex PCR, and its TCRdb copy is limited to in-frame clones, with some not included. The repertoire has approximately 90,000 clones, approximately 90% of them found once; the top ten carry roughly 12%. Sequencing was performed on peripheral blood, taken on day 0 of AZD1222 vaccination. Source of these receptors: an adult in good health.

The rearrangement joins TRBV20-1 to TRBJ2-7; D unresolved. Germline lookup yields CDR1 DFQATT and CDR2 SNEGSKA (reference sequence). This CDR3 has 11 amino acids. V shed 5 bases and J shed 6 bases, with 11 bases lying between them. Written as DNA, the CDR3 is TGCAGTGCTCAAATCGGATCCGAGCAGTACTTC. The encoded protein is CSAQIGSEQYF.

The V gene is TRBV6-1, the J gene TRBJ1-1; D not certain. V dropped 2 bases and J dropped 1 base, with 5 bases sitting between them. The CDR3 spans 13 residues. The germline gives CDR1 MNHNS, CDR2 SASEGT. The CDR3 coding sequence is TGTGCCAGCAGTGAAAACCCGAACACTGAAGCTTTCTTT. Protein product: CASSENPNTEAFF.

This clone was observed a single time. The chain's CDR3 is CASSPRAVGELFF. DNA for the CDR3: TGTGCCAGCTCACCACGCGCAGTCGGGGAGCTGTTTTTT. This chain connects TRBV18 to TRBJ2-2; the D is unclear. In germline, CDR1 is KGHSH, CDR2 LQKENI. The V end lost 1 base, the J end lost 7 bases, and 7 bases lay between the germline ends. The CDR3 is made up of 13 amino acids.

As DNA, the CDR3 is TGTGCCAGCTCGCCAAACAGGGATGGAAACACCATATATTTT. This encodes CASSPNRDGNTIYF. The chain links TRBV18 to TRBJ1-3; TRBD1 is a possible D gene (6 bases). The CDR3 runs to 14 residues. Germline V gene sequence: CDR1 KGHSH, CDR2 LQKENI. Trimming stripped 6 bases from V and 3 bases from J, with 12 bases between.

V gene TRBV10-2 combines with J gene TRBJ1-1; tentative D call: TRBD1 (5 bases). The V and J ends lost 0 bases and 5 bases respectively, with 7 bases between them. Germline lookup yields CDR1 WSHSY and CDR2 SAAADI. The CDR3 is 13 residues long. The CDR3 sequence: CASSESGRTEAFF. The CDR3 DNA is TGCGCCAGCAGTGAGTCGGGGCGGACTGAAGCTTTCTTT.

V usage is TRBV7-2 and J usage is TRBJ2-1; the match to TRBD1 covers 10 bases. From germline, CDR1 is SGHTA and CDR2 FQGNSA. The V gene end was trimmed by 5 bases and the J gene end by 2 bases; junction bases not matched to a gene: 6. The CDR3 spans 16 residues. CDR3 residues: CASSQTGGLPYNEQFF. The CDR3 DNA reads TGTGCCAGCAGCCAGACAGGGGGCCTTCCCTACAATGAGCAGTTCTTC.

Written as DNA, the CDR3 is TGTGCCAGCAGCCACCTACCCTTAAGGCTGAAAAACGACGAAGCTTTCTTT. It is translated as CASSHLPLRLKNDEAFF. The genes are TRBV14 and TRBJ1-1; D is unclear. Germline CDR1 reads SGHDN; CDR2 reads FVKESK. The CDR3 spans 17 residues. V was trimmed by 3 bases and J by 8 bases, leaving 25 bases between them.

V is TRBV10-3 and J is TRBJ2-2, with D unclear. The CDR3 sequence is 13 residues long. V dropped 4 bases and J dropped 5 bases, with 8 bases sitting between them. Germline V gene sequence: CDR1 ENHRY, CDR2 SYGVKD. The CDR3 coding sequence is TGTGCCATCAGTGGTACCCCAACCGGGGAGCTGTTTTTT. Translation: CAISGTPTGELFF.

This clone occurred a few times. The chain joins TRBV29-1 to TRBJ1-1, with a tentative D call TRBD1 (6 bases). CDR1 is SQVTM and CDR2 is ANQGSEA in the germline V gene. V lost 8 bases, J lost 5 bases, and 15 bases lay in between. The CDR3 consists of 12 residues. For the CDR3, the DNA is TGCAGCATCTTACCAACAGGGACTGAAGCTTTCTTT. Residues: CSILPTGTEAFF.

The V gene is TRBV11-3, the J gene TRBJ2-1, with TRBD2 matching 10 bases. With V trimmed by 6 bases and J by 10 bases, 6 bases remained unmatched. The CDR3 is 13 amino acids. Germline CDR1 SGHNT, CDR2 YENEEA. The CDR3 coding sequence is TGTGCCAGCAGTTCTAGCGGGAGAAACGAGCAGTTCTTC. Its translation is CASSSSGRNEQFF.

The chain is built from TRBV11-3 and TRBJ2-5; 11 bases are a match to TRBD2. This CDR3 spans 16 amino acids. The ends lost 3 bases at V and 3 bases at J; junction bases unmatched: 6. Germline V gene lookup returns CDR1 SGHNT and CDR2 YENEEA. CDR3 sequence: CASSFGSLAGEETQYF. The DNA of the CDR3 is TGTGCCAGCAGCTTTGGCTCACTAGCGGGGGAAGAGACCCAGTACTTC.

J is TRBJ2-7 and V is TRBV29-1, with 9 bases fitting TRBD2. Looked up from germline, CDR1 is SQVTM and CDR2 is ANQGSEA. The CDR3 is 13 amino acids. The trim removed 1 base at V and 2 bases at J, leaving 0 bases unmatched. Written as DNA, the CDR3 is TGCAGCGTTGAAGGGACTAGCGCCTACGAGCAGTACTTC. It translates to CSVEGTSAYEQYF.

The chain is built from TRBV7-9 and TRBJ2-1, with 8 bases that match TRBD1. V lost 4 bases to trimming and J lost 9 bases; unmatched junction nucleotides: 11. The length of the CDR3 is 15 residues. CDR1 SEHNR and CDR2 FQNEAQ come from the germline V gene (reference sequence). Written as DNA, the CDR3 is TGTGCCAGCAGCTCGGACAGGGCTGCCCTACTTGAGCAGTTCTTC. Translating gives CASSSDRAALLEQFF.

V gene TRBV5-6 combines with J gene TRBJ2-7; D call uncertain. From germline, CDR1 is SGHDT and CDR2 YYEEEE. The CDR3 loop spans 14 amino acids. V shed 5 bases and J shed 2 bases, with 14 bases lying between them. The CDR3 coding sequence is TGTGCCAGCAGTCTCTTAGCACAGCCCTACGAGCAGTACTTC. This sequence encodes CASSLLAQPYEQYF.

The genes are TRBV5-1 and TRBJ2-5, with D tentatively TRBD1 (6 bases). Looked up from germline, CDR1 is SGHRS and CDR2 is YFSETQ. Trimming left V 0 bases short and J 2 bases short, with 14 bases between. The CDR3 is 16 amino acids. The CDR3, as DNA: TGCGCCAGCAGCTTGGTGGTGGGGGCAGGGCAAGAGACCCAGTACTTC. Residues: CASSLVVGAGQETQYF.

The rearrangement uses TRBV14 and TRBJ2-7, with 8 bases fitting TRBD2. Germline V CDR1 and CDR2: SGHDN, FVKESK. Unmatched junction bases numbered 7, after V lost 6 bases and J lost 3 bases. The CDR3 spans 14 residues. The CDR3 region is CASRTSGRGYEQYF. CDR3 DNA: TGTGCCAGCAGAACTAGCGGTCGGGGCTACGAGCAGTACTTC.

The V call is TRBV5-5, the J call TRBJ1-1; unclear D gene. V lost 1 base and J lost 1, with 8 bases in between. Germline CDR1 reads SGHKS; CDR2 reads YYEKEE (reference sequence). The CDR3 length is 14 residues. This CDR3 reads CASSLLRKNTEAFF. The CDR3 DNA sequence: TGTGCCAGCAGCTTGTTGAGGAAGAACACTGAAGCTTTCTTT.

The V call is TRBV19, the J call TRBJ1-5; D may be TRBD1 (6 bases). CDR3 length: 17 residues. Germline V gives CDR1 LNHDA, CDR2 SQIVND (reference sequence). Trimming cost V 7 bases and J 1 base, with 20 bases left between them. Here the CDR3 DNA reads TGTGCCAGTAATTATAGGGTGGGGGGCTTGAGCAATCAGCCCCAGCATTTT. Translation: CASNYRVGGLSNQPQHF.

This clone was recorded once. The rearrangement links TRBV2 to TRBJ1-6; D might be TRBD1 (6 bases). The CDR3 runs 13 residues. Trimming cost V 6 bases and J 9 bases, with 12 bases left between them. Germline V gene lookup returns CDR1 SNHLY and CDR2 FYNNEI. Written as DNA, the CDR3 is TGTGCCAGCAGAGGGACAAGCGGTTCACCCCTCCACTTT. Translation: CASRGTSGSPLHF.

This clone is judged medium-sized. The V and J genes are TRBV28 and TRBJ2-7, with 8 nucleotides matching TRBD1. The CDR3 is made up of 13 amino acids. Germline V gives CDR1 MDHEN, CDR2 SYDVKM. J was trimmed by 2 bases and V by 10 bases; bases with no gene match: 7. CDR3 nucleotides: TGTGCCACCCCGGGACAGGAGACCTACGAGCAGTACTTC. The encoded protein is CATPGQETYEQYF.

V gene TRBV27 combines with J gene TRBJ2-7; D is undetermined. Trimming removed 3 bases at V and 3 bases at J, with 15 bases between. This CDR3 has 15 residues. The germline gives CDR1 MNHEY, CDR2 SMNVEV (reference sequence). CDR3 in amino acids: CASSFMKGNLYEQYF. Here the CDR3 DNA reads TGTGCCAGCAGTTTTATGAAGGGCAACCTCTACGAGCAGTACTTC.